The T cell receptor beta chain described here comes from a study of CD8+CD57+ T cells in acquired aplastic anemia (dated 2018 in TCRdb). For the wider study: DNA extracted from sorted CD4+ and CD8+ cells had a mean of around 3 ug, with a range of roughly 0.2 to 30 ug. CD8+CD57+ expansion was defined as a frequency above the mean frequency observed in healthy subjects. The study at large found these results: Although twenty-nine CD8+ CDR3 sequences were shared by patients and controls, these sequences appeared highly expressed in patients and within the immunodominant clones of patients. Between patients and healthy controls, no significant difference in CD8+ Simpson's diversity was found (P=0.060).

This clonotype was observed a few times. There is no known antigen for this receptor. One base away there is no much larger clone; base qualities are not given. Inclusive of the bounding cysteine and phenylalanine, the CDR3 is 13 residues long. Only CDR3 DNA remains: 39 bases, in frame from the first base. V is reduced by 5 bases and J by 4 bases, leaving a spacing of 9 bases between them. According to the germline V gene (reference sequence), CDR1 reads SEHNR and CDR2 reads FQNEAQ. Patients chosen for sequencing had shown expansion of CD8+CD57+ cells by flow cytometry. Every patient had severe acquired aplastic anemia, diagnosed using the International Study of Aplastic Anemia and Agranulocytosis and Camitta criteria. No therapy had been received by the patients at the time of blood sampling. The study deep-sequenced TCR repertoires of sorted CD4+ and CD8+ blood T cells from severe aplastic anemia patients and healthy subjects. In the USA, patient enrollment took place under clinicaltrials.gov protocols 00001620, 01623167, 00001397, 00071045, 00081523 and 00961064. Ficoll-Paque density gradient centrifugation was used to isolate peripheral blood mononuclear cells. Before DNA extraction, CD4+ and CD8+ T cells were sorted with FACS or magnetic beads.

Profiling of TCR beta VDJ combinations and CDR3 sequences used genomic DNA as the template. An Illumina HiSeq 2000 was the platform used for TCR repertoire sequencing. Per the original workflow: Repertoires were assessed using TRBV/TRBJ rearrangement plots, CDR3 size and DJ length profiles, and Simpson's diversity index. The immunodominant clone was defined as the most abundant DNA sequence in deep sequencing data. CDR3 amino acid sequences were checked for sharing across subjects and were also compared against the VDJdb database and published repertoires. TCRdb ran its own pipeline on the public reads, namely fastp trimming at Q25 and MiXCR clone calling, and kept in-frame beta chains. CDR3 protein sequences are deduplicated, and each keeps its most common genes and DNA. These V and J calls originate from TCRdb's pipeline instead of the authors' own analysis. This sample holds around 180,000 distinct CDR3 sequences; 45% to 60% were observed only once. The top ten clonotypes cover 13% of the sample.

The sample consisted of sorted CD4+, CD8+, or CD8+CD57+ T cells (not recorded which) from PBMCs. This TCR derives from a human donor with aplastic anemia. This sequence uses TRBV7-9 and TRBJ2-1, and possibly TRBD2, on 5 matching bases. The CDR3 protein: CASSQTGYNEQFF. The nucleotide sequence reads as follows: TGTGCCAGCAGCCAAACGGGATACAATGAGCAGTTCTTC.